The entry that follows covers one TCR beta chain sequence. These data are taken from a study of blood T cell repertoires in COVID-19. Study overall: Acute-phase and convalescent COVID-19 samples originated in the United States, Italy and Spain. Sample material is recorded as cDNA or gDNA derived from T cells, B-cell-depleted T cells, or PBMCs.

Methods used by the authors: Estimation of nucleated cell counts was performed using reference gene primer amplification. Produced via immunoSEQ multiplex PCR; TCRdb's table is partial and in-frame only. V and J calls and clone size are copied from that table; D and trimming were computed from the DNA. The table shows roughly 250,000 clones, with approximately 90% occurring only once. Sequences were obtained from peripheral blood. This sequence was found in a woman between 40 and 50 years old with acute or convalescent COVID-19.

The CDR3 coding sequence is TGCAGCGCACTGCAAGACAGGGGAGGCTACACCTTC. Protein product: CSALQDRGGYTF. V is TRBV29-1 and J is TRBJ1-2; 8 nucleotides agree with TRBD1. This CDR3 comprises 12 residues. Germline CDR1 is SQVTM and CDR2 is ANQGSEA. V was pared by 7 bases and J by 8 bases, with 9 bases of the junction left unmatched.